The text below deals with one TCR beta chain. Its antigen is not known. This specimen belongs to a study of lymphopenia after photon versus proton radiotherapy. This table comes from immunoSEQ multiplex PCR, and its TCRdb copy is limited to in-frame clones, with some not included. Of approximately 170,000 clones in the sample, less than 90% were seen once. Study observations and caveats: Under photons, naive T cells and diversity fell while effector/memory populations rose. Oligoclonal CD8+ Temra expansion after nadir drove photon patients' diversity drop.

The CDR3 is made up of 14 amino acids. Trimming cost V 4 bases and J 4 bases; bases outside gene matches: 6. The germline gives CDR1 SGHNT, CDR2 YYREEE (reference sequence). The specimen was peripheral blood, collected from a patient treated with photon-based radiotherapy. The rearrangement uses TRBV5-4 and TRBJ2-7; 9 bases agree with TRBD1. The sequence was obtained from a man aged 45-60 years with gastric cancer. CDR3 region: CASSDGQGRYEQYF. CDR3 DNA: TGTGCCAGCAGCGATGGACAGGGGAGGTACGAGCAGTACTTC.